This entry is about one T cell receptor (beta chain). Its recognized antigen is unknown. Base qualities are not at hand, and no much larger clone is one base apart. Each collaborating institution followed its own protocols to collect whole blood in K2EDTA tubes. For TCRbeta analysis, collaborators shipped samples as frozen whole blood, isolated PBMCs, or DNA extracted from either of those sample types. This sample was included in a study of blood T cell repertoires in COVID-19 (TCRdb year 2020). Broadly, across the study: Collaborator samples came from the United States, Italy and Spain and covered acute and convalescent phases of COVID-19. The material from the prospective study consisted of cDNA or gDNA derived from T cells, B-cell-depleted T cells, or PBMCs. Where available, HLA class I and class II types were obtained from metadata supplied by the sample provider rather than from assay-based typing. The repertoires were released in a freely available public database intended as a resource for research on the immune response to SARS-CoV-2. Deeply sampled blood TCRbeta repertoires from subjects exposed to, actively infected with, or recovered from COVID-19 were included in the dataset. The samples were drawn from the first 160 participants of the ongoing ImmuneRACE study and from 950 to 1,500 subjects provided by 6 global collaborators. Sample metadata almost always included a de-identified subject ID, COVID-19 status, age in years and sex.

Study-wide conclusions, independent of this receptor: Clinical and demographic metadata were provided uncurated, with the amount varying by source and participant.

TCRbeta CDR3 regions were amplified from genomic DNA by means of the immunoSEQ Assay, a bias-controlled multiplex PCR. On the study's bioinformatics: Within the assay, amplification of reference gene primers was used to estimate how many nucleated cells each sample contained. Sequence reads were collapsed and filtered to measure the absolute abundance of every unique TCRbeta CDR3 rearrangement. For each sample, productive Simpson clonality was calculated by taking the square root of Simpson's diversity index across productive rearrangements. Drawn from immuneACCESS, this table holds only the in-frame rearrangements with V and J called that TCRdb kept. Clones are partly lost; checked studies trace under half to an unresolved V gene and leave the rest unexplained. Clonal size and the V and J genes are those of that table, whereas D and trimming came from the DNA. This sample holds under 250,000 clones; over 70% were observed only once. Clones ranked in the top ten supply around 30% of the sample.

The sequenced material came from peripheral blood. The TCR comes from a man aged 35 to 55 with acute or convalescent COVID-19.

The CDR3 region: CASSNLNTRNEQFF. The base sequence is TGTGCCAGCTCGAACCTCAATACGCGCAATGAGCAGTTCTTC. This receptor chain uses TRBV9 and TRBJ2-1, with no reliable assignment of the D segment. CDR1 and CDR2 (SGDLS, YYNGEE) derive from the germline V gene. Relative to germline, V is 7 bases shorter and J is 6 bases shorter, with 17 bases between their ends. The CDR3 holds 14 amino acids from the cysteine to the phenylalanine. Only CDR3 DNA is held: 42 bases, read in frame from base 1.